This T cell receptor beta chain was profiled in a study of blood T cell repertoires in COVID-19 (dated by TCRdb to 2019 to 2021). Regarding the study in general: The collaborator samples originated in the United States, Italy and Spain and spanned the acute and convalescent phases of COVID-19. The prospective study material was composed of cDNA or gDNA derived from T cells, B-cell-depleted T cells, or PBMCs. Deeply sampled blood TCRbeta repertoires from subjects exposed to, actively infected with, or recovered from COVID-19 were included in the dataset. The repertoires were released in a freely available public database intended as a resource for research on the immune response to SARS-CoV-2. Samples were obtained from the ongoing ImmuneRACE study (first 160 participants) and from 950 to 1,500 subjects provided by 6 global collaborators. Nearly every sample came with metadata listing a de-identified subject ID, COVID-19 status, age in years and sex. HLA class I and class II types, where available, came from metadata supplied by the sample provider rather than from assay-based typing.

A note on this clone: Its antigen is unknown. There are no base qualities to consult, and no much larger clone falls within one base.

One collaborating source in Seattle enrolled patients while the patients were actively infected and followed the patients over time throughout the course of disease. Collaborating institutions collected whole blood in K2EDTA tubes following their own protocols. For TCRbeta analysis, collaborators shipped samples as frozen whole blood, isolated PBMCs, or DNA extracted from either of those sample types. TCRbeta CDR3 regions were amplified from genomic DNA by means of the immunoSEQ Assay, a bias-controlled multiplex PCR. In the authors' own workflow: Nucleated cell counts per sample were estimated from amplification of reference gene primers within the assay. Sequence reads were collapsed and filtered to measure the absolute abundance of every unique TCRbeta CDR3 rearrangement. Productive Simpson clonality was computed per sample as the square root of Simpson's diversity index over productive rearrangements. Entries here come from immuneACCESS through TCRdb and include only in-frame sequences with V and J called. Some clones fail to appear in such tables; in the studies checked, an unresolved V gene covers under half of the shortfall, and the cause of the remainder is unknown. V and J calls and clone size come straight from that table; D and trimming were deduced from the DNA. In all, the sample holds approximately 300,000 clones, and about four fifths of those were seen once. The ten most abundant clones make up around a sixth of the sample.

Overall results and qualifications from the work: The quantity of clinical and demographic metadata differed by source and by participant and was supplied without curation.

The germline V gene (reference sequence) provides CDR1 MNHNY and CDR2 SVGAGI. V and J are truncated by 5 bases and 1 base respectively, leaving an intervening sequence of 19 bases. The CDR3 starts with the cysteine, ends with the phenylalanine, and has 17 residues. Just CDR3 DNA is preserved here, 51 bases in frame from base 1. The V gene is TRBV6-6 and the J gene is TRBJ2-3; tentative D gene TRBD1, with 6 bases matching. Material for sequencing was peripheral blood. The receptor was derived from a person between 65 and 79 years old with COVID-19, enrolled during active disease. The encoded CDR3 is CASSRRSDRRGTDTQYF. The nucleotide sequence reads TGTGCCAGCAGTCGGCGATCTGACAGGCGCGGCACAGATACGCAGTATTTT.